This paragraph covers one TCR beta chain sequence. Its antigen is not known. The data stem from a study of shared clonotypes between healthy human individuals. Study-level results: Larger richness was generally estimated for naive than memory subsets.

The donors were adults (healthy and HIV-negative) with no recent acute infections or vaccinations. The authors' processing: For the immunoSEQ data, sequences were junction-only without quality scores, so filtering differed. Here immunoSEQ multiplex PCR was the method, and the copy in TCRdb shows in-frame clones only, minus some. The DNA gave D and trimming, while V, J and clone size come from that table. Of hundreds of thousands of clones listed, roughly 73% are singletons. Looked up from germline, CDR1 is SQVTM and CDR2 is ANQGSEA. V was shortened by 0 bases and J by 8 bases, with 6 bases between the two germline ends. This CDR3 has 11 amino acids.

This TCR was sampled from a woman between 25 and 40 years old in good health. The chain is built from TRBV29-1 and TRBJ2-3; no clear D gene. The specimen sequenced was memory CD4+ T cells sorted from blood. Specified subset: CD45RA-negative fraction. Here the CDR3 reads CSVEDQVTQYF. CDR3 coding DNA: TGCAGCGTTGAAGATCAGGTTACGCAGTATTTT.